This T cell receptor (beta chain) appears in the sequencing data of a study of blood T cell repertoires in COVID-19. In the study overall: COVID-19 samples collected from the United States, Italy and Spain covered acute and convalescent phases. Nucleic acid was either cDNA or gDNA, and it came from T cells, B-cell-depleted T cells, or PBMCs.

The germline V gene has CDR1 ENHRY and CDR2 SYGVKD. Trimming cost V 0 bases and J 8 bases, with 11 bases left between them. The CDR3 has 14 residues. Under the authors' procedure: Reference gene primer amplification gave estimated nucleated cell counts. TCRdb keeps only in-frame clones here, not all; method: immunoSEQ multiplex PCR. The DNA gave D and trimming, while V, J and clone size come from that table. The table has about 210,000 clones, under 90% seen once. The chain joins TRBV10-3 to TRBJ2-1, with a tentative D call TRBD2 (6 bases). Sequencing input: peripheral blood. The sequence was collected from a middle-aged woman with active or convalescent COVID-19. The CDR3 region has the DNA TGTGCCATCAGTGAGTCGTCTCGGAGGGATGAGCAGTTCTTC. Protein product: CAISESSRRDEQFF.